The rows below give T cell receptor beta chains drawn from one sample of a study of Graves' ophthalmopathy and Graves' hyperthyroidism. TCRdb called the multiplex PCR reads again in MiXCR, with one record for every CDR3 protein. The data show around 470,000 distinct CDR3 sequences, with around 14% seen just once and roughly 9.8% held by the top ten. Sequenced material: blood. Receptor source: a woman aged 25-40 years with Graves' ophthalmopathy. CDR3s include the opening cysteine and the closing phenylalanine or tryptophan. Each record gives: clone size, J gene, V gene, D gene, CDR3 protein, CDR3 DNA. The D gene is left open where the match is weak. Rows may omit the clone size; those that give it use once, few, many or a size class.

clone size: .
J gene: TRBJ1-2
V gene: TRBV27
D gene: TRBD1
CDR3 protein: CASSFWGAQGANYGYTF
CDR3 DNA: TGTGCCAGCAGTTTCTGGGGGGCGCAGGGGGCTAACTATGGCTACACCTTC

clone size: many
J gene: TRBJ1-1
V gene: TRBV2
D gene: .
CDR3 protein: CASGTGSEAFF
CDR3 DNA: TGTGCCAGTGGAACAGGGTCCGAAGCTTTCTTT

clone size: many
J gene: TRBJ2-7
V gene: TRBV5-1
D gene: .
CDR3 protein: CASSAYGEYEQYF
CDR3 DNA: TGCGCCAGCAGCGCGTATGGGGAATACGAGCAGTACTTC

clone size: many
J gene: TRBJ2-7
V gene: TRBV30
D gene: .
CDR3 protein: CAWTGTYEQYF
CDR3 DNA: TGTGCCTGGACTGGGACTTACGAGCAGTACTTC

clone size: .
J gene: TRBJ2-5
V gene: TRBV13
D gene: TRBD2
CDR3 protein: CASSLREGRETQYF
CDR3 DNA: TGTGCCAGCAGCCTGCGGGAGGGCCGGGAGACCCAGTACTTC

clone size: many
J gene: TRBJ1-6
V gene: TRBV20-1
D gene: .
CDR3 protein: CSARDSSSYNSPLHF
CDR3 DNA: TGCAGTGCTAGAGATAGCAGCTCCTATAATTCACCCCTCCACTTT

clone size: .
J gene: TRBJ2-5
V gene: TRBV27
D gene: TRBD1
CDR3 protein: CASSPYGQVSKETQYF
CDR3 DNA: TGTGCCAGCAGTCCCTACGGACAGGTATCTAAAGAGACCCAGTACTTC

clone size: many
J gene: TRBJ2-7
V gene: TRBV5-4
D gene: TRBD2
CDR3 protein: CASSLGAGASYEQYF
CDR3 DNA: TGTGCCAGCAGCTTGGGAGCGGGAGCATCGTACGAGCAGTACTTC

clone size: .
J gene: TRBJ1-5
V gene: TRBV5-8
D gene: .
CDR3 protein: CASSLAEGVGQPQHF
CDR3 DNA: TGTGCCAGCAGCCTGGCCGAGGGGGTAGGGCAGCCCCAGCACTTT

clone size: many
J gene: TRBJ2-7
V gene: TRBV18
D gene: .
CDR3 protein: CASSPPHTYEQYF
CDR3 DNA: TGTGCCAGCTCACCCCCTCACACCTACGAGCAGTACTTC

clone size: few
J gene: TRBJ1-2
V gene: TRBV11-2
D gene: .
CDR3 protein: CASSLDSFSGYTF
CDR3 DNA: TGTGCCAGCAGCTTAGATTCATTTTCCGGCTACACCTTC